One and the same sample provided the 22 T cell receptor beta chains below, sequenced in a study of Graves' ophthalmopathy and Graves' hyperthyroidism. Amplification targeted the TCR beta CDR3 regions, with RNA transcripts as the source material. RT-PCR was first run with HTBI primers, then multiplex PCR in a second round. Via MiXCR, TCRdb re-called the multiplex PCR reads, giving one row per CDR3 protein. The sample includes fewer than 400,000 distinct CDR3 sequences, approximately 16% seen only once; the top ten take approximately 1.4%. The material sequenced was peripheral blood. These receptors were obtained from a young woman with Graves' ophthalmopathy.

This clonotype was counted many times. The chain recombines TRBV12-3 or TRBV12-4 with TRBJ2-5; D is undetermined. This CDR3 is built from 13 residues. Trimming removed 6 bases from V and 2 bases from J, with 10 bases in between. The CDR3 here is CASSLVEQETQYF. CDR3 sequence (DNA): TGTGCCAGCAGCCTCGTGGAGCAAGAGACCCAGTACTTC.

This clonotype has at least ten counts. The chain uses TRBV28 and TRBJ2-6; D is ambiguous. V lost 3 bases, J lost 0 bases, and 12 bases lay in between. The CDR3 has 17 residues. Germline values: CDR1 MDHEN, CDR2 SYDVKM. The CDR3 bases are TGTGCCAGCAGTTTTGGGCCCTCGAGCTCTGGGGCCAACGTCCTGACTTTC. Its protein product is CASSFGPSSSGANVLTF.

This clonotype appeared many times. The CDR3 DNA sequence: TGTGCCAGTAGTCAGGGAAACCTAGGGACCCAGTACTTC. Encoded protein: CASSQGNLGTQYF. This chain links TRBV19 with TRBJ2-5, with a tentative D call TRBD1 (5 bases). The V and J ends lost 5 bases and 7 bases respectively, with 14 bases between them. Germline values: CDR1 LNHDA, CDR2 SQIVND (reference sequence). CDR3 length equals 13 residues.

The V and J genes are TRBV20-1 and TRBJ1-5; 9 nucleotides line up with TRBD1. The CDR3 is 15 residues long. The ends lost 3 bases at V and 2 bases at J; junction bases unmatched: 5. CDR1 and CDR2 (germline): DFQATT, SNEGSKA (reference sequence). CDR3 residues: CSARGQGFGNQPQHF. The CDR3 DNA follows: TGCAGTGCTAGGGGACAGGGTTTTGGCAATCAGCCCCAGCATTTT.

The chain carries TRBV2 and TRBJ1-3; no firm D call. CDR1 is SNHLY and CDR2 is FYNNEI in the germline V gene. The CDR3 consists of 15 residues. Deletions cut 6 bases from V and 0 bases from J, with 12 bases between. Here the CDR3 reads CASRLTSSSGNTIYF. The CDR3 bases are TGTGCCAGCAGGTTGACTTCCAGCTCTGGAAACACCATATATTTT. The full variable domain, with the rest looked up from reference TRBV2 and TRBJ1-3, is EPEVTQTPSHQVTQMGQEVILRCVPISNHLYFYWYRQILGQKVEFLVSFYNNEISEKSEIFDDQFSVERPDGSNFTLKIRSTKLEDSAMYFCASRLTSSSGNTIYFGEGSWLTVV.

This clonotype was found many times. The V call is TRBV15, the J call TRBJ1-3; D possibly corresponds to TRBD1 (5 bases). The V gene lost 7 bases and the J gene lost 0 bases, with 10 bases spanning the gap. The germline V gene encodes CDR1 LNHNV and CDR2 YYDKDF (reference sequence). The CDR3 extends over 14 amino acids. CDR3 in amino acids: CATTDRRSGNTIYF. The CDR3 DNA sequence: TGTGCCACCACAGACAGACGCTCTGGAAACACCATATATTTT.

In this sample, this clonotype turned up many times. This chain connects TRBV19 to TRBJ1-1, with TRBD1 identical over 8 bases. Germline trimming cut 1 base from V and 11 bases from J; bases unmatched to any gene: 9. The CDR3 sequence is 14 residues long. CDR1 and CDR2 from the germline V gene are LNHDA and SQIVND (reference sequence). Here the CDR3 reads CASSIAGTGLEAFF. The CDR3 DNA is TGTGCCAGTAGTATAGCCGGGACAGGCCTGGAGGCTTTCTTT.

This clonotype was observed at least ten times. This chain connects TRBV4-1 to TRBJ1-5, with D hard to call. Trimming stripped 4 bases from V and 3 bases from J, with 22 bases between. Germline V gene lookup returns CDR1 MGHRA and CDR2 YSYEKL. The CDR3 length is 18 residues. The CDR3 here is CASSPEISRGGNNQPQHF. The CDR3 nucleotides read TGCGCCAGCAGCCCCGAAATAAGCCGTGGAGGTAACAATCAGCCCCAGCATTTT.

This clonotype was seen many times. The J gene is TRBJ1-2, the V gene TRBV6-1; a weak D match, TRBD1 (6 bases). V was pared by 7 bases and J by 7 bases, with 19 bases between. In germline, CDR1 is MNHNS, CDR2 SASEGT. This CDR3 has 14 amino acids. This chain's CDR3 is CASTYGPGESGYTF. As DNA, the CDR3 is TGTGCCAGCACCTACGGGCCAGGGGAGAGTGGCTACACCTTC.

This clonotype occurred many times. One junction end does not reproduce the germline sequence, and a read error may be involved. In DNA form, the CDR3 reads TGTGCCAGCAGCGCACCGGGACAGGGCTACGAGCAGCACTTC. As protein: CASSAPGQGYEQHF. V usage is TRBV9 and J usage is TRBJ2-7; TRBD1 matches at 9 bases. The germline CDR1 and CDR2 sequences are SGDLS and YYNGEE. The CDR3 consists of 14 residues.

This clonotype was detected many times. V is TRBV5-1 and J is TRBJ1-3; 7 nucleotides line up with TRBD1. V was pared by 4 bases and J by 0 bases, with 10 bases of the junction left unmatched. CDR3 length: 17 residues. Looked up from germline, CDR1 is SGHRS and CDR2 is YFSETQ. The CDR3 DNA follows: TGCGCCAGCAGCCCCCGGGACAGACTAGACTCTGGAAACACCATATATTTT. This sequence encodes CASSPRDRLDSGNTIYF.

This clonotype was counted at least ten times. This chain joins TRBV20-1 and TRBJ1-1, with D hard to call. The V gene's germline CDR1 is DFQATT and CDR2 SNEGSKA (reference sequence). The CDR3 totals 15 residues. V was pared by 0 bases and J by 6 bases, with 17 bases between. In DNA form, the CDR3 reads TGCAGTGCTAGAGATCGAAATGGACGGCTCGCTGAAGCTTTCTTT. This encodes CSARDRNGRLAEAFF.

This clonotype has a count of ten or more. The chain combines TRBV10-1 with TRBJ2-7; a possible D gene is TRBD1 (5 bases). The CDR3 consists of 13 residues. Germline V gene data show CDR1 as WNHNN and CDR2 as SYGVQD (reference sequence). V shed 4 bases and J shed 2 bases, with 9 bases lying between them. The CDR3 DNA reads as TGCGCCAGCAGTGCAGGGCCGGCCTACGAGCAGTACTTC. Its protein product is CASSAGPAYEQYF.

The sample holds many counts of this clonotype. V gene TRBV29-1 combines with J gene TRBJ1-1; D gene unclear. The CDR3 is 11 residues long. V was trimmed by 2 bases and J by 4 bases, leaving 5 bases between them. Germline CDR1 SQVTM, CDR2 ANQGSEA. CDR3 region: CSVEIGTEAFF. Here the CDR3 DNA reads TGCAGCGTTGAAATTGGCACTGAAGCTTTCTTT. The complete variable domain, with remaining parts taken from reference TRBV29-1 and TRBJ1-1, reads SAVISQKPSRDICQRGTSLTIQCQVDSQVTMMFWYRQQPGQSLTLIATANQGSEATYESGFVIDKFPISRPNLTFSTLTVSNMSPEDSSIYLCSVEIGTEAFFGQGTRLTVV.

This clonotype was seen repeatedly, ten times or more. The junction departs from the called germline gene at one end, perhaps through a read error. The chain recombines TRBV28 with TRBJ1-1, with D unclear. CDR3 size: 13 residues. Germline V lookup: CDR1 MDHEN, CDR2 SYDVKM. The CDR3 region has the DNA TGTGCCAGCGGTTTAATCCCGAACACTGAAGCTTTCTTT. Protein sequence: CASGLIPNTEAFF.

The sample holds many counts of this clonotype. This clone may be a read error of a much larger clone one base away. The chain employs TRBV6-2 or TRBV6-3 and TRBJ1-1, with D uncertain. This CDR3 is built from 11 residues. Looked up from germline, CDR1 is MNHEY and CDR2 is SVGEGT. Here the CDR3 reads CGSSKGLEAFF. CDR3 nucleotide sequence: TGTGGCAGCTCAAAAGGGCTTGAAGCTTTCTTT.

This clonotype has a count of ten or more. In DNA, the CDR3 is TGCGCCAGCAGCTACAGGGTTGGCACCGGGGAGCTGTTTTTT. Amino acid sequence: CASSYRVGTGELFF. The genes are TRBV5-1 and TRBJ2-2, with a weak D call TRBD1 (6 bases). This CDR3 spans 14 amino acids. V lost 3 bases, J lost 4 bases, and 10 bases lay in between. Germline V gene sequence: CDR1 SGHRS, CDR2 YFSETQ.

There are many counts of this clonotype. The chain has TRBV6-2 or TRBV6-3 and TRBJ1-3; no firm D call. The V and J ends lost 0 bases and 2 bases respectively, with 14 bases between them. The CDR3 runs to 17 residues. Per the germline V gene, CDR1 is MNHEY and CDR2 is SVGEGT. The CDR3 loop reads CASSYSNLRRPGNTIYF. DNA for the CDR3: TGTGCCAGCAGTTACTCCAATCTGCGGAGGCCTGGAAACACCATATATTTT.

At least ten counts were recorded for this clonotype. V is TRBV6-2 or TRBV6-3 and J is TRBJ2-7, with TRBD2 identical over 14 bases. Germline V gene data show CDR1 as MNHEY and CDR2 as SVGEGT. The CDR3 covers 15 residues. Trimming cost V 10 bases and J 5 bases; bases outside gene matches: 10. CDR3: CATTLQGLAGDEQYF. The CDR3 DNA reads as TGTGCCACCACGCTACAGGGACTAGCGGGAGACGAGCAGTACTTC.

This clonotype was picked up many times. This chain uses TRBV27 with TRBJ1-2; 7 nucleotides align to TRBD1. With 5 bases clipped from V and 6 bases from J, the junction kept 6 bases outside the gene matches. Looked up from germline, CDR1 is MNHEY and CDR2 is SMNVEV (reference sequence). The CDR3 is 13 residues long. Here the CDR3 reads CASSRLGTDGYTF. The CDR3 DNA is TGTGCCAGCAGTCGCTTAGGGACAGATGGCTACACCTTC.

At least ten counts were recorded for this clonotype. The J gene is TRBJ1-1, the V gene TRBV28; D perhaps matches TRBD1 (5 bases). Trimming stripped 5 bases from V and 5 bases from J, with 18 bases between. CDR1 and CDR2 from the germline V gene are MDHEN and SYDVKM. This CDR3 comprises 15 residues. The DNA for the CDR3 is TGTGCCAGCAGTCTCATCAGGGAAGTAGGTACTGAAGCTTTCTTT. Translation gives CASSLIREVGTEAFF.

The chain is built from TRBV6-1 and TRBJ2-5; no firm D call. The CDR3 length is 12 residues. Per the germline V gene, CDR1 is MNHNS and CDR2 is SASEGT. V lost 2 bases to trimming and J lost 5 bases, with 6 bases between them. The CDR3 coding sequence is TGTGCCAGCAGTGAAATTGGGGAGACCCAGTACTTC. Its protein is CASSEIGETQYF.